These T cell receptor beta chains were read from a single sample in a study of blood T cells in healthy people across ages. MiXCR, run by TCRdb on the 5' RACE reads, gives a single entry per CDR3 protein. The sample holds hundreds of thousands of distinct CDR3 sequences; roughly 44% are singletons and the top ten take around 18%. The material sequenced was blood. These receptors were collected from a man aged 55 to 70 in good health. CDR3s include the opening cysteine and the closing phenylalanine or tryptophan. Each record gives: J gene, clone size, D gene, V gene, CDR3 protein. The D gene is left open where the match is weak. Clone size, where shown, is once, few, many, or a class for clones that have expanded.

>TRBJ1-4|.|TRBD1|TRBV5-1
CASSPNGQGFGEKLFF
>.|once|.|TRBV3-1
CASSPGTGFREQYF
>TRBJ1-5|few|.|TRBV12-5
CASGRRTDQPQHF
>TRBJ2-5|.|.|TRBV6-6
CASRFPGDQETQYF
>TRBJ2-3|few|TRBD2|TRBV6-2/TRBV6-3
CASRTGLAVGDTQYF
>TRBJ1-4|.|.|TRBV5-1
CASSYDRMSNEKLFF
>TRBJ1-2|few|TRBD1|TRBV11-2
CASSLGTGGAYGYTF
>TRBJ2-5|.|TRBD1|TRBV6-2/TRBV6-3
CASNLAGGTGRPQYF
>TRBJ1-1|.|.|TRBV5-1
CASSIARGQNTEAFF
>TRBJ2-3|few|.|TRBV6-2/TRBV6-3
CASSYVLGTDTQYF
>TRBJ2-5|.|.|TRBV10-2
CASGAGGAQGETQYF
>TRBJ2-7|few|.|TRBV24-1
CATSAAARGTYEQYF
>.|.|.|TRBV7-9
CASSHMTGAPSYEQYF
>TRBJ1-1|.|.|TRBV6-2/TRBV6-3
CASSRSGGPNTEAFF
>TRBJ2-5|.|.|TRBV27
CASSRSPYQETQYF
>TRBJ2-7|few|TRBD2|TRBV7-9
CASTQAGDTYEQYF
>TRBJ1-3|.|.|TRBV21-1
CASSDPPGARRNTIYF
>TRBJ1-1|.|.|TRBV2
CASRGPISTEAFF
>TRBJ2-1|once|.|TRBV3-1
CASSQQGGWKDEQFF
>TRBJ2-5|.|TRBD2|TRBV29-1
CSVRRGGWGETQYF
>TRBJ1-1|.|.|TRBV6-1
CAGRMGNTEAFF
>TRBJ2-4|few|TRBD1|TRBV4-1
CASSQEGGGKNIQYF
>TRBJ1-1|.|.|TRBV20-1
CSARDRDIRAFF
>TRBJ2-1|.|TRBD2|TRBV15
CATSPGGEGSYNEQFF
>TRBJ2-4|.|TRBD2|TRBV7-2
CASRPGGYAKNIQYF
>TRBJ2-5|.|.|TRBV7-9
CASSYPRGDTRETQYF
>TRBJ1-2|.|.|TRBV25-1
CASSDALNYGYTF
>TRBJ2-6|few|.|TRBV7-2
CASSLKGPGANVLTF
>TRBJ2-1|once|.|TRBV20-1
CSAPTRQETQFF
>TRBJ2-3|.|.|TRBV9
CASSPDRMFTDTQYF
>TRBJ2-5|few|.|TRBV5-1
CASSLGIRDGQETQYF
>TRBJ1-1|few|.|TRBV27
CASSLGGISEAFF
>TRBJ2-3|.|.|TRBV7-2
CASSLEGRRGGNTQYF
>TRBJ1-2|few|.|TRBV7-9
CATDSRGAGDYGYTF
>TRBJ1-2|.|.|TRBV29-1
CSVEEYSRGAPRGYTF
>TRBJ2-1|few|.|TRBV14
CASSQDWLPGYNEQFF
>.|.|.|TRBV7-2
CASGLNQGEQYF
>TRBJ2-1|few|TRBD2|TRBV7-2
CASSLAPGTSGGSAVDEQFF
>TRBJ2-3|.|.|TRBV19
CATNPPPTQYF
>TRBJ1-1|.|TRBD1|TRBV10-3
CAIRGQGGMNTEAFF
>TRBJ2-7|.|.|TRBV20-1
CSARSSVSSYEQYF
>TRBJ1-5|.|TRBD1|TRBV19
CASSIVRGKNQPQHF
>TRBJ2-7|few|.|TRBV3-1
CASSQGTASYEQYF
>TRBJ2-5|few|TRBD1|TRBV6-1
CASANGQGSVVQYF
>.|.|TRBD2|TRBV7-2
CASRIASGSNNEQYF